This TCR beta chain stems from a study of T cell changes during pregnancy in multiple sclerosis. Using immunoSEQ multiplex PCR, the repertoire was profiled, and TCRdb retains in-frame clones only, with some absent. This sample has approximately 58,000 clones; 92% occur once, and the top ten carry 0.15% to 0.2%. Notes on this clone: One junction end does not reproduce the germline sequence, and a read error may be involved.

The CDR3 totals 13 residues. Germline assignment: CDR1 ENHRY and CDR2 SYGVKD. This sequence originates from a female donor in good health, enrolled as a control in a pregnancy study. The V call is TRBV10-3, the J call TRBJ1-2, with D perhaps TRBD1 (6 bases). The specimen comprised CD4+ T cells from peripheral blood mononuclear cells, sampled after pregnancy. CDR3 DNA: TGTGCCATCAGTTTCCGGGACACCCAAGCCGCCAGCTTC. Translated, it gives CAISFRDTQAASF.